One and the same sample provided the 22 T cell receptor beta chains below, sequenced in a study of monozygotic twins with inflammatory bowel disease. TCRdb re-called the 5' RACE reads and catalogs CDR3 proteins one per entry, DNA excluded. The table gives about 300,000 distinct CDR3 sequences; the top ten clones make up more than 4.5% of it. Sequencing was performed on blood. All receptors come from a human donor with ulcerative colitis or Crohn's disease, or a healthy co-twin of an affected twin (not recorded which).

The V and J genes are TRBV11-2 and TRBJ2-1; TCRdb names TRBD2, which stays unverified in the absence of DNA. In germline, CDR1 is SGHAT, CDR2 FQNNGV. This CDR3 contains 19 residues. The chain's CDR3 is CASSLVSGWRGGPVNEQFF.

The chain employs TRBV7-2 and TRBJ2-1; the TCRdb D gene call, TRBD2, has no DNA to confirm it. Germline CDR1 is SGHTA and CDR2 is FQGNSA. This CDR3 has 16 amino acids. Here the CDR3 reads CASSLGSGIRYNEQFF.

The V and J genes are TRBV3-1 and TRBJ2-7. CDR1 and CDR2 from the germline V gene are LGHDT and YNNKEL (reference sequence). The CDR3 consists of 12 residues. CDR3 protein: CASSQRRYEQYF.

The chain carries TRBV5-1 and TRBJ2-4. Germline CDR1 and CDR2: SGHRS and YFSETQ. There are 15 residues in the CDR3. This CDR3 is CASSLAELSKNIQYF.

CDR3 sequence reads: CASSQEWDRPNYGYTF. The genes are TRBV4-1 and TRBJ1-2; TCRdb outputs TRBD1, but without DNA this stays unchecked. Germline-derived CDR1 and CDR2 are MGHRA and YSYEKL. The CDR3 loop spans 16 amino acids.

This chain links TRBV3-1 with TRBJ2-7. Germline assignment: CDR1 LGHDT and CDR2 YNNKEL (reference sequence). The CDR3 runs 16 residues. Here the CDR3 reads CASSQTPFGGGYEQYF.

The V gene is TRBV7-4, the J gene TRBJ1-5; lacking DNA, the TRBD1 call made by TCRdb goes unchecked. The CDR3 loop spans 20 amino acids. CDR1 is SGHVT, CDR2 SQSDAQ, per germline. The CDR3: CASSLDSWVRGWPLNQPQHF.

This chain uses TRBV12-3 or TRBV12-4 with TRBJ2-3; TCRdb gives TRBD2 as the D gene, but with no DNA this cannot be confirmed. This CDR3 has 13 residues. The CDR3 region is CASSLNPSPTQYF.

The genes are TRBV21-1 and TRBJ2-2. TRBV21-1 is a recognized pseudogene. CDR3 length: 19 residues. CDR3 amino acids: CASSLRGNVNPLHSGELFF.

The CDR3 sequence is CSAATGLPNSPLHF. The chain couples TRBV29-1 to TRBJ1-6. CDR1 and CDR2 from the germline V gene are SQVTM and ANQGSEA. The CDR3 contains 14 residues.

The chain couples TRBV7-2 to TRBJ2-1; lacking DNA, the TRBD2 call made by TCRdb goes unchecked. Looked up from germline, CDR1 is SGHTA and CDR2 is FQGNSA. The CDR3 length is 17 residues. Here the CDR3 reads CASLWMGLADSYNEQFF.

The CDR3 here is CASSQDERDQPLYEQYF. The genes are TRBV4-1 and TRBJ2-7; the D call of TRBD1 rests on TCRdb alone, since no DNA is present to check it. Germline-derived CDR1 and CDR2 are MGHRA and YSYEKL. The CDR3 contains 17 residues.

The chain employs TRBV2 and TRBJ1-5. The CDR3 extends over 15 amino acids. Germline CDR1 and CDR2: SNHLY and FYNNEI. This chain's CDR3 is CASSRLGSGNQPQHF.

The rearrangement joins TRBV5-1 to TRBJ2-2. Germline V gene data show CDR1 as SGHRS and CDR2 as YFSETQ. The CDR3 extends over 15 amino acids. CDR3 sequence reads: CASSLAATNTGELFF. Complete variable domain (other parts from reference TRBV5-1 and TRBJ2-2): KAGVTQTPRYLIKTRGQQVTLSCSPISGHRSVSWYQQTPGQGLQFLFEYFSETQRNKGNFPGRFSGRQFSNSRSEMNVSTLELGDSALYLCASSLAATNTGELFFGEGSRLTVL.

CDR3 sequence reads: CASSLDGTVKNEQFF. The rearrangement links TRBV7-2 to TRBJ2-1; TCRdb outputs TRBD1, but without DNA this stays unchecked. This CDR3 comprises 15 residues. Germline V CDR1 and CDR2: SGHTA, FQGNSA.

This chain connects TRBV3-1 to TRBJ2-5; the D gene TCRdb calls, TRBD1, cannot be checked with no DNA. From germline, CDR1 is LGHDT and CDR2 YNNKEL (reference sequence). This CDR3 has 15 residues. CDR3 amino acids: CASSQGAGMRETQYF.

V is TRBV29-1 and J is TRBJ2-7; no DNA is available, so the TRBD1 call from TCRdb remains unchecked. Germline V gene sequence: CDR1 SQVTM, CDR2 ANQGSEA. This CDR3 region has 14 residues. The CDR3 is CSVNTQGAWDEQYF.

The V and J genes are TRBV10-3 and TRBJ1-3. Germline loops: CDR1 ENHRY, CDR2 SYGVKD. This CDR3 is built from 15 residues. The CDR3 is CAISESGQNRNTIYF.

The chain employs TRBV7-2 and TRBJ2-7; TCRdb's D call, TRBD1, is unchecked because there is no DNA. This CDR3 region has 15 residues. Germline V gene lookup returns CDR1 SGHTA and CDR2 FQGNSA. The CDR3 spells CASGGSGTGEEEQYF. The whole variable domain, remainder taken from reference TRBV7-2 and TRBJ2-7, is GAGVSQSPSNKVTEKGKDVELRCDPISGHTALYWYRQSLGQGLEFLIYFQGNSAPDKSGLPSDRFSAERTGGSVSTLTIQRTQQEDSAVYLCASGGSGTGEEEQYFGPGTRLTVT.

The CDR3 loop is CASSLGTGVGALVHEQYF. The V gene is TRBV11-2, the J gene TRBJ2-7; absent DNA, TCRdb's TRBD1 call cannot be checked. Germline V gives CDR1 SGHAT, CDR2 FQNNGV. This CDR3 comprises 18 residues.

The chain joins TRBV29-1 to TRBJ2-4; TCRdb gives TRBD1 as the D gene, but with no DNA this cannot be confirmed. CDR1 and CDR2 from the germline V gene are SQVTM and ANQGSEA. This CDR3 is built from 15 residues. CDR3 sequence reads: CSVAYTGTAFNIQYF.

The chain links TRBV11-3 to TRBJ2-7; TCRdb picks TRBD1, but there is no DNA to check that call. The CDR3 has 13 residues. Per the germline V gene, CDR1 is SGHNT and CDR2 is YENEEA. CDR3: CASSIGQTYEQYF.